Below, 30 T cell receptor beta chains from the same sample are listed, as sequenced in a study of T cell responses to AZD1222 COVID-19 vaccine. Data came from immunoSEQ multiplex PCR; TCRdb stores just in-frame clones and leaves some out. The sample records around 120,000 clones, 70% to 90% being singletons. The starting material was peripheral blood, obtained 28 days after the second AZD1222 dose. Receptor source: an adult who received the AZD1222 COVID-19 vaccine.

This chain links TRBV2 with TRBJ1-1; D is unclear. V dropped 10 bases and J dropped 11 bases, with 14 bases sitting between them. The CDR3 spans 10 residues. Per the germline V gene, CDR1 is SNHLY and CDR2 is FYNNEI. As DNA, the CDR3 is TGTGCCAAGACACGGGCGTCGGCTTTCTTT. It is translated as CAKTRASAFF.

The chain joins TRBV29-1 to TRBJ2-7; 8 nucleotides align to TRBD2. After removal of 5 bases from V and 0 bases from J, the junction contained 6 bases not matched to a gene. The CDR3 has 14 residues. CDR1 SQVTM and CDR2 ANQGSEA come from the germline V gene. The CDR3 DNA follows: TGCAGCGTTTCTTTAGCGGGGTCCTCCTACGAGCAGTACTTC. This sequence encodes CSVSLAGSSYEQYF.

The chain carries TRBV13 and TRBJ1-2; D unresolved. The germline V gene has CDR1 PRHDT and CDR2 FYEKMQ (reference sequence). Deletions cut 3 bases from V and 4 bases from J, with 6 bases between. The CDR3 totals 12 residues. The CDR3 region has the DNA TGTGCCAGCAGCTTCCCCAGCTATGGCTACACCTTC. It is translated as CASSFPSYGYTF.

The CDR3 DNA is TGTGCCAGCAGCGCCATACAGGGGAAGGAATTCCGAGGCTACACCTTC. Residues: CASSAIQGKEFRGYTF. The rearrangement uses TRBV9 and TRBJ1-2; 7 bases map to TRBD1. The germline gives CDR1 SGDLS, CDR2 YYNGEE. J lost 8 bases, V lost 3 bases, and 16 bases had no gene match. The CDR3 totals 16 residues.

The chain is built from TRBV30 and TRBJ2-7, with a weak D call TRBD2 (6 bases). Germline V gene lookup returns CDR1 GTSNPN and CDR2 SVGIG (reference sequence). V gave up 0 bases and J gave up 2 bases, with 11 bases separating them. The CDR3 loop spans 14 amino acids. This CDR3 reads CAWSVQLAAYEQYF. Written as DNA, the CDR3 is TGTGCCTGGAGTGTACAGTTAGCGGCCTACGAGCAGTACTTC.

V is TRBV14 and J is TRBJ2-3, with D uncertain. The CDR3 length is 14 residues. V lost 2 bases, J lost 2 bases, and 8 bases lay in between. The germline CDR1 and CDR2 sequences are SGHDN and FVKESK. The CDR3 spells CASSQFRPTDTQYF. The CDR3 DNA reads as TGTGCCAGCAGCCAATTTCGACCCACAGATACGCAGTATTTT.

V and J are TRBV7-9 and TRBJ1-1, with no clear D. V was cut by 4 bases and J by 4 bases, with 4 bases left in between. Looked up from germline, CDR1 is SEHNR and CDR2 is FQNEAQ (reference sequence). CDR3 size: 11 residues. The chain's CDR3 is CASSYPTEAFF. Here the CDR3 DNA reads TGTGCCAGCAGCTACCCCACTGAAGCTTTCTTT.

The chain carries TRBV7-9 and TRBJ1-5, with D unresolved. The germline V gene has CDR1 SEHNR and CDR2 FQNEAQ (reference sequence). Trimming stripped 0 bases from V and 5 bases from J, with 2 bases between. The CDR3 sequence is 12 residues long. The CDR3 DNA is TGTGCCAGCAGCTTAGCGGATCAGCCCCAGCATTTT. This encodes CASSLADQPQHF.

The chain combines TRBV11-2 with TRBJ2-5; 13 bases align to TRBD2. The V gene end was trimmed by 4 bases and the J gene end by 5 bases; junction bases not matched to a gene: 7. CDR1 is SGHAT, CDR2 FQNNGV, per germline. The CDR3 totals 16 residues. The CDR3 bases are TGTGCCAGCAGCTCTGGACTAGCGGGAGCGTTTGAGACCCAGTACTTC. Translated: CASSSGLAGAFETQYF.

The V call is TRBV23-1, the J call TRBJ1-5; 8 bases are shared with TRBD1. TRBV23-1 is designated an ORF whose function remains uncertain. The CDR3 loop spans 16 amino acids. With 0 bases clipped from V and 4 bases from J, the junction kept 5 bases outside the gene matches. The CDR3 coding sequence is TGCGCCAGCAGTCAATCGACACAGGGGGGGAATCAGCCCCAGCATTTT. It is translated as CASSQSTQGGNQPQHF.

The V call is TRBV28, the J call TRBJ2-4; 11 nucleotides match TRBD2. The CDR3 covers 17 residues. The germline gives CDR1 MDHEN, CDR2 SYDVKM. V lost 6 bases to trimming and J lost 1 base; unmatched junction nucleotides: 8. CDR3 nucleotide sequence: TGTGCCAGCAGGCTGACTAGCGGGATAGGGGCCAAAAACATTCAGTACTTC. This codes for CASRLTSGIGAKNIQYF. Filled out from reference TRBV28 and TRBJ2-4, the complete variable domain reads DVKVTQSSRYLVKRTGEKVFLECVQDMDHENMFWYRQDPGLGLRLIYFSYDVKMKEKGDIPEGYSVSREKKERFSLILESASTNQTSMYLCASRLTSGIGAKNIQYFGAGTRLSVL.

The V gene is TRBV5-1, the J gene TRBJ1-1; TRBD1 agrees at 8 bases. V shed 4 bases and J 4 bases; nucleotides not matched to a gene: 9. CDR1 and CDR2 (germline): SGHRS, YFSETQ. The CDR3 loop spans 15 amino acids. Here the CDR3 DNA reads TGCGCCAGCAGCGGGTCAGGGGGCTTTAGCACTGAAGCTTTCTTT. Encoded protein: CASSGSGGFSTEAFF.

The genes are TRBV7-9 and TRBJ2-7; TRBD2 is a possible D gene (5 bases). This CDR3 region has 12 residues. Germline V lookup: CDR1 SEHNR, CDR2 FQNEAQ (reference sequence). The ends were cut back, 6 bases at V and 3 bases at J, with 9 bases in the middle. In DNA, the CDR3 is TGTGCCAGCAGTACTGGAGGCTACGAGCAGTACTTC. This encodes CASSTGGYEQYF.

V and J are TRBV2 and TRBJ1-4; D unclear. The CDR3 is 14 amino acids. Per germline, CDR1 SNHLY and CDR2 FYNNEI. Between the trimmed V and J ends, which lost 2 bases and 8 bases, there was a span of 12 bases. CDR3 bases: TGTGCCAGCAGTGAATGGTCAGGAGACGAAAAACTGTTTTTT. Encoded protein: CASSEWSGDEKLFF.

The chain recombines TRBV15 with TRBJ1-3; D is unresolved. The CDR3 is made up of 16 amino acids. Germline V gene sequence: CDR1 LNHNV, CDR2 YYDKDF (reference sequence). The V and J ends lost 0 bases and 0 bases respectively, with 9 bases between them. The CDR3 bases are TGTGCCACCAGCAGAGATCAGGCAGGCTCTGGAAACACCATATATTTT. It translates to CATSRDQAGSGNTIYF.

The chain joins TRBV28 to TRBJ2-2; D ambiguous. Trimming took 5 bases from V and 1 from J, leaving 11 bases between them. The length of the CDR3 is 15 residues. The germline V gene encodes CDR1 MDHEN and CDR2 SYDVKM. CDR3 region: CASSLGDLNTGELFF. In nucleotides, the CDR3 is TGTGCCAGCAGTCTGGGCGACTTGAACACCGGGGAGCTGTTTTTT.

The V call is TRBV11-3, the J call TRBJ2-2; the D call may be TRBD1 or TRBD2 (5 bases each). The CDR3 has 14 residues. The germline V gene encodes CDR1 SGHNT and CDR2 YENEEA. Deletions cut 8 bases from V and 2 bases from J, with 12 bases between. CDR3 in DNA: TGTGCCAGCCGGAGGACACAAAACACCGGGGAGCTGTTTTTT. Protein sequence: CASRRTQNTGELFF.

The V gene is TRBV28, the J gene TRBJ1-5; TRBD1 is a possible D gene (6 bases). There are 15 residues in the CDR3. V shed 3 bases and J shed 0 bases, with 9 bases lying between them. Germline lookup yields CDR1 MDHEN and CDR2 SYDVKM. The CDR3 DNA reads as TGTGCCAGCAGTTTCGACAGGCCTAGCAATCAGCCCCAGCATTTT. It is translated as CASSFDRPSNQPQHF.

The chain's CDR3 is CAWSKAGGSSYEQYF. The CDR3 DNA sequence: TGTGCCTGGAGTAAAGCGGGAGGGAGCTCCTACGAGCAGTACTTC. This chain uses TRBV30 with TRBJ2-7; 10 bases align to TRBD2. V lost 2 bases to trimming and J lost 0 bases; unmatched junction nucleotides: 4. Germline V gene sequence: CDR1 GTSNPN, CDR2 SVGIG (reference sequence). The CDR3 is made up of 15 amino acids.

V gene TRBV7-3 combines with J gene TRBJ2-3; D is unclear. CDR1 and CDR2 from the germline V gene are SGHTA and FQGTGA. The CDR3 is 14 residues long. V gave up 3 bases and J gave up 3 bases, with 10 bases separating them. The CDR3 loop is CASSFLDSTDTQYF. The CDR3 DNA reads TGTGCCAGCAGCTTTTTAGATTCGACAGATACGCAGTATTTT. The whole variable domain, filled in from reference TRBV7-3 and TRBJ2-3, reads GAGVSQTPSNKVTEKGKYVELRCDPISGHTALYWYRQSLGQGPEFLIYFQGTGAADDSGLPNDRFFAVRPEGSVSTLKIQRTERGDSAVYLCASSFLDSTDTQYFGPGTRLTVL.

V gene TRBV7-9 combines with J gene TRBJ1-2; 10 bases are shared with TRBD1. The length of the CDR3 is 17 residues. Trimming cost V 10 bases and J 0 bases; bases outside gene matches: 14. Germline V gene sequence: CDR1 SEHNR, CDR2 FQNEAQ (reference sequence). The CDR3 here is CAIQGTGAGRSNYGYTF. CDR3 sequence (DNA): TGTGCCATCCAGGGGACAGGGGCAGGACGGTCTAACTATGGCTACACCTTC.

This clone has a handful of counts. This chain links TRBV6-2 or TRBV6-3 with TRBJ2-7, with D unresolved. The V gene lost 2 bases and the J gene lost 3 bases, with 11 bases spanning the gap. The germline V gene has CDR1 MNHEY and CDR2 SVGEGT. The CDR3 runs to 14 residues. The CDR3 spells CASSYDIRLYEQYF. For the CDR3, the DNA is TGTGCCAGCAGTTACGACATTAGGCTCTACGAGCAGTACTTC.

The chain uses TRBV7-8 and TRBJ1-4; D might be TRBD1 (5 bases). The CDR3 sequence is 13 residues long. Trimming took off 2 bases at V and 7 bases at J, with 8 bases between the two ends. Germline CDR1 SGHVS, CDR2 FQNEAQ. CDR3 residues: CASSLSTVEKLFF. The CDR3 DNA follows: TGTGCCAGCAGCTTATCGACAGTTGAAAAACTGTTTTTT.

The genes are TRBV5-1 and TRBJ2-5; 11 bases are shared with TRBD2. Germline assignment: CDR1 SGHRS and CDR2 YFSETQ. Trimming took 1 base from V and 2 from J; bases not matched to a gene: 4. The CDR3 runs to 16 residues. The CDR3: CASSLRVAGGQETQYF. Written as DNA, the CDR3 is TGCGCCAGCAGCTTGCGCGTAGCGGGAGGGCAAGAGACCCAGTACTTC.

This clone showed up just once. This sequence joins TRBV11-3 and TRBJ2-5; unclear D gene. The CDR3 length is 13 residues. The V end was cut by 1 base, the J end by 2 bases, with 5 bases between. The germline gives CDR1 SGHNT, CDR2 YENEEA. The CDR3 here is CASSLAYQETQYF. In DNA, the CDR3 is TGTGCCAGCAGCTTAGCCTATCAAGAGACCCAGTACTTC.

The rearrangement joins TRBV18 to TRBJ1-4; D gene ambiguous. Germline CDR1 and CDR2: KGHSH and LQKENI. There are 13 residues in the CDR3. V lost 1 base to trimming and J lost 1 base, with 1 base between them. DNA of the CDR3: TGTGCCAGCTCACCACAAACTAATGAAAAACTGTTTTTT. Its protein is CASSPQTNEKLFF. The whole variable domain, remainder taken from reference TRBV18 and TRBJ1-4, is NAGVMQNPRHLVRRRGQEARLRCSPMKGHSHVYWYRQLPEEGLKFMVYLQKENIIDESGMPKERFSAEFPKEGPSILRIQQVVRGDSAAYFCASSPQTNEKLFFGSGTQLSVL.

This chain links TRBV9 with TRBJ1-3; unclear D gene. Germline CDR1 and CDR2: SGDLS and YYNGEE. The CDR3 runs 13 residues. V was trimmed by 4 bases and J by 0 bases, leaving 5 bases between them. The CDR3 loop is CASSPRSGNTIYF. The CDR3 nucleotides read TGTGCCAGCAGCCCACGCTCTGGAAACACCATATATTTT. Variable domain in full (rest from reference TRBV9 and TRBJ1-3): DSGVTQTPKHLITATGQRVTLRCSPRSGDLSVYWYQQSLDQGLQFLIQYYNGEERAKGNILERFSAQQFPDLHSELNLSSLELGDSALYFCASSPRSGNTIYFGEGSWLTVV.

This clone appeared once. The V and J genes are TRBV28 and TRBJ2-2; weak D call: TRBD1 (6 bases). Looked up from germline, CDR1 is MDHEN and CDR2 is SYDVKM. CDR3 length equals 14 residues. With 7 bases removed from V and 7 bases from J, the gap between germline ends came to 16 bases. CDR3 sequence reads: CASTEQGGNGELFF. The CDR3, as DNA: TGTGCCAGCACTGAACAGGGTGGAAACGGGGAGCTGTTTTTT.

V is TRBV3-1 (or the pseudogene TRBV3-2) and J is TRBJ1-3; 9 bases align to TRBD1. The CDR3 is 15 amino acids. Germline-derived CDR1 and CDR2 are LGHDT and YNNKEL (reference sequence). V shed 5 bases, J shed 16 bases, and the junction held 18 bases outside the gene matches. CDR3 in amino acids: CASSVRDRVYSWWYF. CDR3 coding DNA: TGTGCCAGCAGCGTCCGGGACAGGGTATATTCTTGGTGGTATTTT.

The chain recombines TRBV20-1 with TRBJ1-1, with unresolved D. The CDR3 length is 11 residues. The ends were cut back, 6 bases at V and 0 bases at J, with 5 bases in the middle. Germline loops: CDR1 DFQATT, CDR2 SNEGSKA (reference sequence). The CDR3 spells CSAEMNTEAFF. CDR3 bases: TGCAGTGCCGAGATGAACACTGAAGCTTTCTTT.